These T cell receptor beta chains were read from a single sample in a study of blood T cells in healthy people across ages. Each CDR3 protein is one row after TCRdb ran MiXCR on the 5' RACE reads. The sample holds more than 550,000 distinct CDR3 sequences, over 20% seen once. The sample consisted of blood. The receptors were sampled from a man in his 70s in good health. CDR3s include the opening cysteine and the closing phenylalanine or tryptophan. D genes are given only for firm matches. Clone size is stated in some rows and not others, as once, few, many or a class when expanded.

D	V	J	size	CDR3	DNA
.	TRBV10-3	TRBJ2-7	.	CAISDGQYEQYF	TGTGCCATCAGCGACGGCCAATACGAGCAGTACTTC
.	TRBV10-3	TRBJ1-2	.	CAISEFTDYGYTF	TGTGCCATCAGTGAGTTTACAGACTATGGCTACACCTTC
.	TRBV20-1	TRBJ2-3	few	CSAESGLSTDTQYF	TGCAGTGCTGAATCGGGACTCAGCACAGATACGCAGTATTTT
.	TRBV29-1	TRBJ2-3	few	CSATSRGFTDTQYF	TGCAGCGCCACGTCGAGGGGGTTCACAGATACGCAGTATTTT
TRBD2	TRBV7-3	TRBJ2-3	few	CASSSSWAGVPSF	TGTGCCAGCAGCTCTAGTTGGGCGGGAGTACCCTCTTTT
.	TRBV6-5	TRBJ2-7	few	CASSYSSKVPYEQYF	TGTGCCAGCAGTTACTCGAGTAAGGTTCCCTACGAGCAGTACTTC
TRBD2	TRBV12-3/TRBV12-4	TRBJ2-5	few	CAGSWTSGRGTQYF	TGCGCCGGCAGTTGGACTAGCGGGAGGGGGACCCAGTACTTC
TRBD2	TRBV3-1	TRBJ2-1	.	CASSQGPGLEMFF	TGTGCCAGCAGCCAAGGTCCGGGACTAGAGATGTTCTTC
.	TRBV27	TRBJ2-1	few	CASSSTSPPEQFF	TGTGCCAGCAGTTCGACTAGTCCCCCTGAGCAGTTCTTC
.	TRBV6-5	TRBJ1-2	.	CASSYLWLIGGLNGYTF	TGTGCCAGCAGTTACTTATGGCTTATCGGAGGGCTGAATGGCTACACCTTC
.	TRBV5-8	TRBJ1-2	few	CASSLLNRGNGYTF	TGTGCCAGCAGCTTGCTAAATCGGGGTAATGGCTACACCTTC
.	TRBV4-2	TRBJ2-1	few	CASSQESGIFDEQFF	TGTGCCAGCAGCCAAGAGTCAGGGATTTTCGATGAGCAGTTCTTC
.	TRBV7-2	TRBJ2-1	.	CASSLSGISYNEQFF	TGTGCCAGCAGCTTATCGGGGATTTCCTACAATGAGCAGTTCTTC
.	TRBV18	TRBJ2-5	few	CASSPLGRNQETQYF	TGTGCCAGCTCACCACTGGGGCGGAACCAAGAGACCCAGTACTTC
.	TRBV7-9	TRBJ2-5	few	CASSFTLSLETQYF	TGTGCCAGTAGTTTTACCTTGAGCCTGGAGACCCAGTACTTC
.	TRBV2	TRBJ2-4	.	CASSEALRGASIQYF	TGTGCCAGCAGTGAAGCGCTTCGAGGAGCCAGCATTCAGTACTTC
TRBD2	TRBV7-2	TRBJ2-5	.	CASSLVAGGQGQETQYF	TGTGCCAGCAGCTTGGTAGCGGGGGGGCAGGGCCAAGAGACCCAGTACTTC
TRBD1	TRBV5-6	TRBJ1-4	.	CASSMGQGGEKLFF	TGTGCCAGCAGCATGGGACAGGGAGGCGAAAAACTGTTTTTT
.	TRBV28	TRBJ1-1	.	CASSHPIGVIENTEAFF	TGTGCCAGCAGCCACCCCATAGGGGTTATTGAGAACACTGAAGCTTTCTTT
.	TRBV14	TRBJ1-4	few	CASSQALEYEKLFF	TGTGCCAGCAGCCAAGCCTTGGAATACGAAAAACTGTTTTTT
.	TRBV6-5	TRBJ2-5	few	CASSYDLPSPQETQYF	TGTGCCAGCAGTTACGATTTACCTAGTCCCCAAGAGACCCAGTACTTC
.	TRBV27	TRBJ2-7	.	CASSPTGAYEQYF	TGTGCCAGCAGTCCCACCGGAGCCTACGAGCAGTACTTC
TRBD2	TRBV29-1	TRBJ2-1	.	CSGGTSGLNEQFF	TGCAGCGGCGGGACTAGCGGGCTCAATGAGCAGTTCTTC
TRBD1	TRBV27	TRBJ1-2	few	CASSLNRGHYGYTF	TGTGCCAGCAGTTTAAACAGGGGGCACTATGGCTACACCTTC
TRBD2	TRBV28	TRBJ2-7	few	CASSSSGIYEQYF	TGTGCCAGCAGTTCTAGCGGGATCTACGAGCAGTACTTC
TRBD2	TRBV6-6	TRBJ2-1	few	CASSSTSGGINEQFF	TGTGCCAGCAGTTCCACTAGCGGGGGTATCAATGAGCAGTTCTTC